This section outlines one T cell receptor (beta chain) sequence together with its context. The antigen is undetermined. All of the isolated RNA was reverse transcribed, so expressed TCRB transcripts were sequenced. Data came from immunoSEQ multiplex PCR; TCRdb stores just in-frame clones and leaves some out. The sample holds 300,000 to 400,000 clones; roughly 9.6% are singletons and the top ten take 0.015%. The data were obtained in a study of beta chain features in type 1 diabetes. Broader study findings: VDJ junctions from type 1 diabetes patients carried fewer insertions and larger deletions.

Per the germline V gene, CDR1 is MNHEY and CDR2 is SVGAGI. The CDR3 is 16 residues long. The V gene end was trimmed by 2 bases and the J gene end by 4 bases; junction bases not matched to a gene: 1. V and J are TRBV6-5 and TRBJ2-1; 14 bases are shared with TRBD2. The sample taken for sequencing was naive CD4+ T cells from blood. The TCR comes from a woman aged 30 to 39 in good health. For the CDR3, the DNA is TGTGCCAGCAGTTACGGGACTAGCGGGAGATACAATGAGCAGTTCTTC. This encodes CASSYGTSGRYNEQFF.